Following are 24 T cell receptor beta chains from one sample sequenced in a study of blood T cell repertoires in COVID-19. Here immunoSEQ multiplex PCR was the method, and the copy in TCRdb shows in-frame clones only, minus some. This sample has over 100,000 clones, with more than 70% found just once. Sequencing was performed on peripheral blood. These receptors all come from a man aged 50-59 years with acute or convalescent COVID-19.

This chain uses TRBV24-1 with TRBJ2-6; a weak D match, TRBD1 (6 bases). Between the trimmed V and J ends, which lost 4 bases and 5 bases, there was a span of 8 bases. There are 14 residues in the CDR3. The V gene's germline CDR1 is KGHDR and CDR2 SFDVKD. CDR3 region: CATSDTGRANVLTF. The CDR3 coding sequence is TGTGCCACCAGTGACACAGGGCGGGCCAACGTCCTGACTTTC.

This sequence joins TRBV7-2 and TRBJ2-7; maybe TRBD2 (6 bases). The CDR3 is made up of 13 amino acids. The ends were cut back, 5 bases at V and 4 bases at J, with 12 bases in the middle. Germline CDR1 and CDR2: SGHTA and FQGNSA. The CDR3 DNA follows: TGTGCCAGCAGCCAGGCCCGGGGGTACGAGCAGTACTTC. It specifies CASSQARGYEQYF.

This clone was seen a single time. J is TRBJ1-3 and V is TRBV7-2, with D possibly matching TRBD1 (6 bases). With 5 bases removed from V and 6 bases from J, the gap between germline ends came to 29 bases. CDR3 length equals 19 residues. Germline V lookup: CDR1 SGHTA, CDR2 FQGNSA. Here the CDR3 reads CASSPHTGSAFASANTIYF. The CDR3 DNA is TGTGCCAGCAGCCCCCATACAGGGAGTGCCTTTGCCTCCGCAAACACCATATATTTT.

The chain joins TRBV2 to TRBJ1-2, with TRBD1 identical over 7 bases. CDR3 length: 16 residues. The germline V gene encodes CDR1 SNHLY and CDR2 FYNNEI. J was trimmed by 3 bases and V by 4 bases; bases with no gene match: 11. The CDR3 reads CASSGSAGGGYYGYTF. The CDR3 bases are TGTGCCAGCAGTGGATCCGCAGGGGGTGGATACTATGGCTACACCTTC.

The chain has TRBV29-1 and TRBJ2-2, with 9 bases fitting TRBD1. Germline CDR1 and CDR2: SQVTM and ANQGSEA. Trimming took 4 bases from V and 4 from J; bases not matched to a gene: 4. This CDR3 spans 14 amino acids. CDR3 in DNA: TGCAGCGTTGGGAAGGGACAGGGCACCGGGGAGCTGTTTTTT. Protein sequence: CSVGKGQGTGELFF.

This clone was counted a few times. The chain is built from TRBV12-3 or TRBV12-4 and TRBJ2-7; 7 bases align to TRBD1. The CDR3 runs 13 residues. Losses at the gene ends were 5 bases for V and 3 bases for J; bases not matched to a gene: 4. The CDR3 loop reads CASSPGQNYEQYF. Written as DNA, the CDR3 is TGTGCCAGCAGTCCGGGACAGAACTACGAGCAGTACTTC.

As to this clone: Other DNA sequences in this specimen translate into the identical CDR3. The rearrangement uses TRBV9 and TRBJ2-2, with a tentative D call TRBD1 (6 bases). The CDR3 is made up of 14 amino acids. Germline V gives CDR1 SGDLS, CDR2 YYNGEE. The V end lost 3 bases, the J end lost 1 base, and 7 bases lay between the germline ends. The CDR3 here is CASSGTVNTGELFF. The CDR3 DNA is TGTGCCAGCAGCGGGACAGTGAACACCGGGGAGCTGTTTTTT.

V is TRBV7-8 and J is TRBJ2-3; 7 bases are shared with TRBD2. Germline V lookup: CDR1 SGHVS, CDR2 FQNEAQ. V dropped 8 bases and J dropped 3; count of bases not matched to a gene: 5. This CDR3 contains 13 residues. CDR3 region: CASSPGGTDTQYF. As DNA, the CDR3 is TGTGCCAGCTCCCCGGGGGGAACAGATACGCAGTATTTT. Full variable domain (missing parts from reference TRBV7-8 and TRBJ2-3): GAGVSQSPRYKVAKRGQDVALRCDPISGHVSLFWYQQALGQGPEFLTYFQNEAQLDKSGLPSDRFFAERPEGSVSTLKIQRTQQEDSAVYLCASSPGGTDTQYFGPGTRLTVL.

CDR3 amino acids: CASSVRDTSTDTQYF. The CDR3 region has the DNA TGTGCCAGCAGCGTACGGGACACTAGCACAGATACGCAGTATTTT. V is TRBV9 and J is TRBJ2-3; a weak D match, TRBD1 (6 bases). The germline V gene has CDR1 SGDLS and CDR2 YYNGEE. This CDR3 spans 15 amino acids. Trimming shortened V by 1 base and J by 0 bases, and 9 bases separated the two germline ends.

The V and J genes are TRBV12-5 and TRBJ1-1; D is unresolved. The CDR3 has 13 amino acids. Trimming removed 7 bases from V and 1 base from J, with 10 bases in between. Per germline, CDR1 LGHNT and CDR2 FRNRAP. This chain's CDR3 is CASVPRGNTEAFF. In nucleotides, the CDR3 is TGTGCTAGTGTTCCACGGGGGAACACTGAAGCTTTCTTT. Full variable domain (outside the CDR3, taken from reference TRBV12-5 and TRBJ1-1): DARVTQTPRHKVTEMGQEVTMRCQPILGHNTVFWYRQTMMQGLELLAYFRNRAPLDDSGMPKDRFSAEMPDATLATLKIQPSEPRDSAVYFCASVPRGNTEAFFGQGTRLTVV.

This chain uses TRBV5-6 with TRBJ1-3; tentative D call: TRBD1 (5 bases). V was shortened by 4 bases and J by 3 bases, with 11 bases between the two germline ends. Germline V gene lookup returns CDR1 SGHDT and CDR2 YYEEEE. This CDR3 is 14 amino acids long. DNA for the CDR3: TGTGCCAGCAGCCTCCGGGGGGGTGGAAACACCATATATTTT. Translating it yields CASSLRGGGNTIYF.

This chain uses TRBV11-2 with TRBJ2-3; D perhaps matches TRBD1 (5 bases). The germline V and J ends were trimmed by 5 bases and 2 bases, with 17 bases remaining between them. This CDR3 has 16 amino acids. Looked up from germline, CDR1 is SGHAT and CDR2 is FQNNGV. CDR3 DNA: TGTGCCAGCAGCGCCCGACAGCTCTCAGCCACAGATACGCAGTATTTT. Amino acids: CASSARQLSATDTQYF.

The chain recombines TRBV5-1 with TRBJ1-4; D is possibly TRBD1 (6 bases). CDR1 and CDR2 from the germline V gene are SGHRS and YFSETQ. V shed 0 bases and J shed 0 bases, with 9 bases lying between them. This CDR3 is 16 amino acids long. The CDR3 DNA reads TGCGCCAGCAGCTTGGGACAGGTTGCAACTAATGAAAAACTGTTTTTT. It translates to CASSLGQVATNEKLFF.

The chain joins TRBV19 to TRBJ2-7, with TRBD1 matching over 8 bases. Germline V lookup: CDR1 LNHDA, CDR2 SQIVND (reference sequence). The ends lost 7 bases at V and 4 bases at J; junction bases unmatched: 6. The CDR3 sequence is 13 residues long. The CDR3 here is CASMGDRQYEQYF. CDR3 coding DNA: TGTGCCAGTATGGGGGACAGGCAATACGAGCAGTACTTC.

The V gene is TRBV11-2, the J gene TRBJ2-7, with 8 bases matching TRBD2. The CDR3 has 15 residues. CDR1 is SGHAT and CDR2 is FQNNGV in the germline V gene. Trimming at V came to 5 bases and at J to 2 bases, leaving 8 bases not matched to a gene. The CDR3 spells CASSPRTSGTYEQYF. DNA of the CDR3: TGTGCCAGCAGCCCTCGAACTAGCGGCACCTACGAGCAGTACTTC.

CDR3 DNA: TGCGCCAGCAGCCCCAGGACAGGGGGAGATGAAAAACTGTTTTTT. Protein sequence: CASSPRTGGDEKLFF. This chain uses TRBV5-1 with TRBJ1-4; 10 bases match TRBD1. V lost 4 bases to trimming and J lost 6 bases; unmatched junction nucleotides: 6. Germline loops: CDR1 SGHRS, CDR2 YFSETQ. This CDR3 region has 15 residues. Together with reference TRBV5-1 and TRBJ1-4, the CDR3 gives the full variable domain: KAGVTQTPRYLIKTRGQQVTLSCSPISGHRSVSWYQQTPGQGLQFLFEYFSETQRNKGNFPGRFSGRQFSNSRSEMNVSTLELGDSALYLCASSPRTGGDEKLFFGSGTQLSVL.

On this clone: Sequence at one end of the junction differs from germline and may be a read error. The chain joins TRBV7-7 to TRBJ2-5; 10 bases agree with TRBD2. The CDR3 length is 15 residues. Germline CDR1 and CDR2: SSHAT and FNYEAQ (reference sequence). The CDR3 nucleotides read TGTGCTAGCAGCGCCGGACTAGCGGTCGGGGAGACCCAGTACTTC. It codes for CASSAGLAVGETQYF.

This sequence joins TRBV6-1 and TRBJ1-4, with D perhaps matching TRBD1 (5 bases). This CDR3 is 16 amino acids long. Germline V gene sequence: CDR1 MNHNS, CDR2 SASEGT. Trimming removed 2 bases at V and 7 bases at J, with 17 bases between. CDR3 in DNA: TGTGCCAGCAGTGAATATTGGGGGGGAATCGGTGAAAAACTGTTTTTT. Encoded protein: CASSEYWGGIGEKLFF.

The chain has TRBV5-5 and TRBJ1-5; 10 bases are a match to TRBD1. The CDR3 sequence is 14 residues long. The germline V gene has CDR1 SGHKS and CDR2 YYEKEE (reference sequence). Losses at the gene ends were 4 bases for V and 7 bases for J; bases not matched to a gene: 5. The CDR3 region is CASSGGTGDQPQHF. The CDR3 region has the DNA TGTGCCAGCAGCGGCGGGACAGGGGACCAGCCCCAGCATTTT. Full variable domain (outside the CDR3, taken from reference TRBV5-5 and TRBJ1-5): DAGVTQSPTHLIKTRGQQVTLRCSPISGHKSVSWYQQVLGQGPQFIFQYYEKEERGRGNFPDRFSARQFPNYSSELNVNALLLGDSALYLCASSGGTGDQPQHFGDGTRLSIL.

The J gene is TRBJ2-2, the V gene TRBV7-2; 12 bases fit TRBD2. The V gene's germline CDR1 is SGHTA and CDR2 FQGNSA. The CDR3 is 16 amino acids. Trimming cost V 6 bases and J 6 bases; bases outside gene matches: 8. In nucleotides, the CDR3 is TGTGCCAGCAGGGTGTCTAGCGGGAGGGCCCCCGGGGAGCTGTTTTTT. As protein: CASRVSSGRAPGELFF.

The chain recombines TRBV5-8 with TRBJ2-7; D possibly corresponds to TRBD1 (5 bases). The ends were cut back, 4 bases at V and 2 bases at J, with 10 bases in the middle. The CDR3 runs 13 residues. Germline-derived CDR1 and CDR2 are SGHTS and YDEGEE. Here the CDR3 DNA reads TGTGCCAGCAGCCCGACAGTTACCTACGAGCAGTACTTC. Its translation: CASSPTVTYEQYF.

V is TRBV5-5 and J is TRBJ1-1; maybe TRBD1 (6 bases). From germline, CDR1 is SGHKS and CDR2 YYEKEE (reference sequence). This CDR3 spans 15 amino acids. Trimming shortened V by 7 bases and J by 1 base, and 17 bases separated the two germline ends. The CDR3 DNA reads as TGTGCCAGCGTGGGGGCTTTCAATAGGAACACTGAAGCTTTCTTT. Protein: CASVGAFNRNTEAFF.

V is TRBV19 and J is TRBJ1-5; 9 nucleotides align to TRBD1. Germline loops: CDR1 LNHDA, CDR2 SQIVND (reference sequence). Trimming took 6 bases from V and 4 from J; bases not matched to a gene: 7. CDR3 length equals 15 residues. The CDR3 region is CASSPTGGTNQPQHF. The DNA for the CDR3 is TGTGCCAGTAGCCCGACAGGGGGGACAAATCAGCCCCAGCATTTT.

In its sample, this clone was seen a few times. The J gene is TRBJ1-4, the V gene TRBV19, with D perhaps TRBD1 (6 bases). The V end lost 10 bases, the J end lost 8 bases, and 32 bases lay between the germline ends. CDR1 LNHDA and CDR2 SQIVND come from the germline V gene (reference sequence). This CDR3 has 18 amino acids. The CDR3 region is CATTPRAAGQSRLEKLFF. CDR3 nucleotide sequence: TGTGCCACCACTCCCCGGGCTGCTGGACAGAGCCGTTTAGAAAAACTGTTTTTT.